This entry features one TCR beta chain sequence. Clones were read by immunoSEQ multiplex PCR, and TCRdb kept only the in-frame ones, dropping some. The table shows some 53,000 clones, with over 75% occurring only once. The data stem from a study of blood T cell repertoires in COVID-19. The CDR3 is 11 residues long. CDR1 is MNHEY and CDR2 is SVGAGI in the germline V gene. V lost 6 bases to trimming and J lost 6 bases, with 8 bases between them. J is TRBJ1-1 and V is TRBV6-5; D uncertain. This TCR was sampled from a man between 65 and 79 years old with acute or convalescent COVID-19. Material for sequencing was peripheral blood. The CDR3 DNA is TGTGCCAGCAGGAGGGCCGCTGAAGCTTTCTTT. It is translated as CASRRAAEAFF.